This TCR beta chain emerged from a study of response to subunit inactivated influenza vaccine. Study-wide points: Authors suggested each seasonal flu vaccination may recruit only limited numbers of new T cells.

About this clonotype itself: Its cognate antigen is unknown.

TCRdb reprocessed the RT-PCR reads with MiXCR, giving one entry per CDR3 protein. Of approximately 290,000 distinct CDR3 sequences in the sample, around 20% were seen once. The source is a man aged 50-75 years who received an inactivated influenza vaccine. This sample comprised PBMCs from blood, obtained about 20 months after vaccination.

Here the CDR3 DNA reads TGTGCCACCAGTGCCGGGACTAGCGGGAGTCGGGAGCAGTACTTC. It is translated as CATSAGTSGSREQYF. The chain has TRBV24-1 and TRBJ2-7, with 14 bases lining up with TRBD2. Looked up from germline, CDR1 is KGHDR and CDR2 is SFDVKD. This CDR3 comprises 15 residues. V shed 5 bases, J shed 7 bases, and the junction held 6 bases outside the gene matches.